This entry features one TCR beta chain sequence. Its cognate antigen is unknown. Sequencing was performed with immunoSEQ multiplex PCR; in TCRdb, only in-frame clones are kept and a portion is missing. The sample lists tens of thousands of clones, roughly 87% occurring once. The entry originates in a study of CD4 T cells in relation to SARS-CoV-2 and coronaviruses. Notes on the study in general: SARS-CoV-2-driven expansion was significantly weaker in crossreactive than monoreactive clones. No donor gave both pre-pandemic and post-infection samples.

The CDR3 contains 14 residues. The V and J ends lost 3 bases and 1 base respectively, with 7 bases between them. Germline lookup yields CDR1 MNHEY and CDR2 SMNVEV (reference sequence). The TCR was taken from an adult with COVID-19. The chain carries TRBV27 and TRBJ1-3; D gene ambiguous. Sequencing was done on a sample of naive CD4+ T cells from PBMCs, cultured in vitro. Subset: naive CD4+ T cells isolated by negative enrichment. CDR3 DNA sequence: TGTGCCAGCAGTTTCACTAGATCTGGAAACACCATATATTTT. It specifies CASSFTRSGNTIYF.